The following is a T cell receptor (beta chain) sequence with its context. It has no known antigen specificity. Base-call qualities are not available, and no considerably larger clone is one nucleotide away. The CDR3, cysteine through phenylalanine, is 15 amino acids long. Kept here is only the CDR3 DNA, which spans 45 bases and is read in frame from base 1. V and J are trimmed by 5 bases and 5 bases, and the gene matches miss 3 bases of the junction. The germline V gene specifies MGHRA as CDR1 and YSYEKL as CDR2. The data originate from a study of shared clonotypes between healthy human individuals (dated by TCRdb to 2018 to 2020). The study in broad terms: The cohort comprised two women and a few men aged 18 to 49 years. For each donor, CD4 naive and CD4 memory were each run on three plates, CD8 naive on two plates, and CD8 memory on one plate. Blood TCR repertoires of roughly five healthy adults were deeply sequenced to estimate repertoire size and the extent of clonotype sharing between individuals. Different laboratories and diverse techniques were used to prepare libraries and sequence TCR repertoires, to increase sequencing depth and limit assay-specific biases. Each donor's leukapheresis produced roughly between about 0.8 and 10 billion PBMCs.

Points the paper makes about the study in general: The small number of donors limited the genetic and exposure-history diversity represented. Naive subsets generally had larger estimated clonotype richness than memory subsets. Incomplete sequencing was indicated by rarefaction of sorted-subset datasets, despite the large sequencing depth. When a handful of donors were compared, the shared fraction of clonotypes was 5% to 6.5% for naive CD4, about 4% for naive CD8, 2% to 2.5% for memory CD4, and roughly 0.43% for memory CD8. Compared with non-shared clonotypes, the clonotypes found in all four sorted-subset donors had higher generation probabilities. Sampling was restricted to blood, and TCR repertoires in tissue are likely to differ from TCR repertoires in blood. Pairwise subsampling led to the expectation that sequencing depth would affect the degree of clonotype sharing among donors.

TCR CDR3 regions were amplified from genomic DNA by multiplex PCR using the deep immunoSEQ assay. For each cell subset, the extracted genomic DNA was distributed evenly across all wells of several immunoSEQ 96-well plates, and each plate served as one replicate. Each replicate PCR for sorted subsets received around 200 ng genomic DNA, equal to tens of thousands of T cell genomes. Purified libraries were measured with a Qubit 3.0 fluorometer, size-checked on a Bioanalyzer 2100, and measured again with the KAPA Library Quantification kit. Every immunoSEQ 96-well plate was sequenced on a dedicated single-read 150-cycle Illumina NextSeq 550 flow cell. As for the authors' bioinformatics: The immunoSEQ output contained only junctional sequences without quality scores, so filtering could not match that applied to full-length reads. To assign V/J genes and CDR3, sequences were annotated using PyIR, a Python wrapper for IgBLAST v1.9, with IMGT germline references. Reads with weak V/J assignments (E-value above 1e-6), missing CDR3, stop codons, out-of-frame junctions, or ambiguous translated residues were removed. V3J clonotypes were defined by identical inferred V gene, J gene, and CDR3 amino acid sequence. To compute the percentage overlap between repertoires, the number of shared unique clonotypes was divided by the size of the smaller repertoire. Repertoire richness was assessed with RTK rarefaction, the Chao1 estimator, and Recon v2.1 estimates of unobserved clonotypes. Generation probabilities for all TCRbeta clonotypes obtained by the gDNA method from a handful of donors were computed using OLGA. This is the immuneACCESS table as TCRdb keeps it, with only in-frame sequences that have V and J called. A part of the clones is gone; compared with another copy, unresolved V genes explain less than half, and the rest is unexplained. The DNA was the basis for D and trimming; V, J and clone size are from that table. A total of 2 million to 3 million clones appear in this sample, approximately 93% of them only once. The ten top clones hold 0.35% to 0.45% of the sample.

Donors were healthy HIV-negative adults with no recently reported acute infections or vaccinations. Every donor was a Caucasian adult residing in Nashville, Tennessee, USA. Magnetic negative selection was used to enrich CD4+ T cells, after which naive cells were positively selected on CD45RA and the negative fraction became the memory subset. After blood collection by leukapheresis, PBMCs were isolated using Ficoll-Histopaque density gradient centrifugation and then cryopreserved in the vapor phase of liquid nitrogen. Analytical flow cytometry was used to check the purity and quantity of each magnetically sorted T cell population. Genomic DNA was isolated from every sorted fraction and measured by UV absorbance on a Nanodrop 2000c.

Sequencing was done on a sample of naive CD4+ T cells from PBMCs. Taken with the paper, the label for cell subset or site translates to: CD45RA+ positively selected. The clonotype originates from a man younger than 35 in good health. Some clones in this sample may be carry-over from other donors' samples. This receptor chain uses TRBV4-1 and TRBJ2-1, and TRBD2 aligns with 13 junction nucleotides. The sequenced DNA: TGCGCCAGCAGCAGGACTAGCGGGGGAGACAATGAGCAGTTCTTC. This gives the protein CASSRTSGGDNEQFF.